The T cell receptor (beta chain) under discussion was sequenced for a study of T cells in Graves' hyperthyroidism and ophthalmopathy (dated by TCRdb to between 2019 and 2020). Turning to the overall study: Peripheral blood samples were taken at initial diagnosis, before any treatment was given. TCR V-J signatures able to tell the groups apart were searched for in a discovery cohort of 95 or so patients, of whom more than 40 had Graves' ophthalmopathy and around 58 had stable Graves' hyperthyroidism. After sampling, hyperthyroidism patients received methimazole starting at 30 mg daily, and ophthalmopathy patients received high-dose intravenous methylprednisolone. The approximately 100 discovery patients were randomly divided into training and test sets at a 7:3 ratio. Whether ophthalmopathy could be predicted prospectively was tested in an independent validation cohort made up of about 18 hyperthyroidism patients plus 17 patients who later progressed to ophthalmopathy. The paper reports TCR Vbeta CDR3 sequencing of more than 120 peripheral blood samples: approximately 41 ophthalmopathy, fewer than 85 hyperthyroidism and around 17 progressor patients. Thyroid tissue and blood T-cell repertoires from about 6 Graves' hyperthyroidism patients were also compared in the study.

The germline V gene supplies CDR1 SGHTA and CDR2 FQGNSA. The CDR3 covers 15 residues, taking in both the cysteine and the phenylalanine. Only the CDR3 part of the read is kept: 45 bases, read in frame from the first base. A patient counted as having stable Graves' hyperthyroidism if no progression to ophthalmopathy occurred over 18 months of follow-up. Hyperthyroidism patients were newly diagnosed, had a disease duration of under 2 months, and were aged 18 to 65 years. Exclusion was applied to patients with uncontrolled infections, other autoimmune diseases, pregnancy or lactation. Diagnoses were established on the basis of clinical symptoms, serum thyroxine and TRAb, thyroid ultrasound, and orbital computed tomography. PBMCs were isolated from about 9.1 ml of fresh peripheral blood by Ficoll-Paque density gradient centrifugation. Trizol reagent was used to extract total RNA, and RNA quality was then checked on an Agilent 2100 Bioanalyzer.

Worth noting for this clonotype: This receptor's antigen is unknown. This may be a read error: a much more frequent sequence differs by one nucleotide.

Amplification of TCR beta CDR3 regions was carried out from RNA transcripts. The TCR CDR3 was subjected to a first round of RT-PCR using the HTBI primer set and the Qiagen OneStep RT-PCR kit. A second multiplex PCR round built the libraries, followed by size selection and purification. Libraries were sequenced paired-end with 100 bp reads on an Illumina HiSeq2000. Turning to the authors' computational methods: SOAPnuke was used to process the raw data, removing reads that contained adapters or uncalled bases, had a mean Phred below 15, or lacked an exact match to the constant primer or identifier. COPE v1.2.5 was used to merge the high-quality paired reads, and each unique nucleotide sequence was defined as a clonotype. Clonotypes were aligned to IMGT TRBV, TRBD and TRBJ reference segments using MiTCR v1.1. Only V-J combinations with frequency above 0.0001, covering about 99% of repertoires, were analysed. The TCS score was defined as F50 (clonal expansion) divided by E x V (chaos), with BLOSUM62-based TCRdist calculated between CDR3 peptides within each V-J. Welch's t-statistics and random forest reduced around 510 V-J features to under 15, which were used in a naive Bayes classifier (R e1071). TCRdb took the public reads, trimmed them with fastp at Q25, ran MiXCR for clone calling and kept in-frame beta chains. Rows are combined by CDR3 protein, so each entry shows the most common genes and DNA. The V and J calls reflect TCRdb's pipeline rather than the authors' work. This sample comprises about 350,000 distinct CDR3 sequences, about 20% of them detected only once. The ten most abundant clones make up about 3.7% of the sample.

General study outcomes and caveats: In validation, progression to ophthalmopathy was predicted by the model with roughly 71% sensitivity and roughly 72% specificity, a median of roughly 6 months before onset. No statistical method was used to set the sample size in advance, and investigators knew the group allocation. Blood samples also contained most of the expanded thyroid clonotypes (frequency above 0.001), which suggests that blood repertoires may reflect thyroid immune responses. In cross-validation, a model built on a 13 V-J signature told ophthalmopathy apart from stable hyperthyroidism with 85% to 90% sensitivity and roughly 83% specificity, and in testing the same model reached 80%/75%.

This sequence originates from a woman aged 18 to 35 with Graves' hyperthyroidism. Recombination connected TRBV7-2 to TRBJ1-1; TRBD1 agrees with 8 junctional bases. Source material: blood. The nucleotide sequence is TGTGCCAGCAGCTTATCTGATGACAGGGGCACTGAAGCTTGCTTT. This codes for CASSLSDDRGTEACF.